This T cell receptor beta chain derives from a study of T cells after posttransplantation cyclophosphamide. The method was immunoSEQ multiplex PCR; TCRdb's version includes in-frame clones alone and lacks a portion of them. The sample includes more than 20,000 clones, roughly 70% of them seen just once. For this clone: Antigen unknown.

The CDR3 is 12 residues long. CDR1 is SGHTA, CDR2 FQGNSA, per germline. V lost 0 bases and J lost 5, with 4 bases in between. Whole-study results and caveats: Blood and skin or GI T cell repertoires showed limited TRB overlap.

The sequenced sample was memory CD4+ T cells sorted from PBMCs. The receptor was isolated from a woman in her sixties in good health, CMV-negative, and a related stem cell transplant donor. The chain employs TRBV7-2 and TRBJ2-5, with no clear D. Here the CDR3 DNA reads TGTGCCAGCAGCTTAGCTGGCGAGACCCAGTACTTC. The encoded protein is CASSLAGETQYF. Based on the CDR3 plus reference TRBV7-2 and TRBJ2-5, the full variable domain is GAGVSQSPSNKVTEKGKDVELRCDPISGHTALYWYRQSLGQGLEFLIYFQGNSAPDKSGLPSDRFSAERTGGSVSTLTIQRTQQEDSAVYLCASSLAGETQYFGPGTRLLVL.